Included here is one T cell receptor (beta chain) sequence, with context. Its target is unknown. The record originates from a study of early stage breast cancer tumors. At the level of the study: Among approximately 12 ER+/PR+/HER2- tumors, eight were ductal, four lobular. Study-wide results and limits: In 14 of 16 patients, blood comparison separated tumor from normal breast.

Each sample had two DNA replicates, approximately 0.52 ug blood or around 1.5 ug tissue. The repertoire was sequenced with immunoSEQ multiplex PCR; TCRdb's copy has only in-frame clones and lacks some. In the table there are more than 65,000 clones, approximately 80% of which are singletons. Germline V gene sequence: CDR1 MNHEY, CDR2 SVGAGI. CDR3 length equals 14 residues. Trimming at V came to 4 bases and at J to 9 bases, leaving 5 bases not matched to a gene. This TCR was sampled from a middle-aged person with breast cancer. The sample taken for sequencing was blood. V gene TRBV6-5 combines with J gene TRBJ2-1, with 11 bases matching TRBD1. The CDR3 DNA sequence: TGTGCCAGCAGTTGGGGACAGGGGGTTATTGAGCAGTTCTTC. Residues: CASSWGQGVIEQFF.